Listed here are 12 T cell receptor beta chains from one sample, sequenced in a study of cytomegalovirus exposure and HLA in healthy donors. The repertoire was sequenced with immunoSEQ multiplex PCR; TCRdb's copy has only in-frame clones and lacks some. The sample comprises around 34,000 clones, roughly 91% of which are singletons, and 3% to 3.5% rests with the top ten. Sequencing used PBMCs. The receptors stem from a man aged 18 to 30 in good health and CMV-seronegative.

The rearrangement joins TRBV27 to TRBJ1-1, with 7 bases that match TRBD1. With V trimmed by 4 bases and J by 5 bases, 1 base remained unmatched. Germline V gene sequence: CDR1 MNHEY, CDR2 SMNVEV (reference sequence). This CDR3 has 12 amino acids. The CDR3 region is CASSSTGTEAFF. CDR3 coding DNA: TGTGCCAGCAGTTCGACAGGGACTGAAGCTTTCTTT.

The V call is TRBV25-1, the J call TRBJ1-4; a possible D gene is TRBD1 (5 bases). Per the germline V gene, CDR1 is MGHDK and CDR2 is SYGVNS. V lost 3 bases and J 4 bases, leaving 15 bases between the germline ends. The CDR3 runs to 16 residues. The CDR3 loop is CASSDPQGRNNEKLFF. The CDR3 coding sequence is TGTGCCAGCAGTGACCCCCAGGGAAGGAATAATGAAAAACTGTTTTTT.

This chain joins TRBV5-1 and TRBJ1-1; D call uncertain. Per the germline V gene, CDR1 is SGHRS and CDR2 is YFSETQ. The CDR3 is 13 amino acids. Trimming pared 0 bases from V and 1 base from J, leaving 4 bases between. The CDR3 here is CASSLAWNTEAFF. DNA of the CDR3: TGCGCCAGCAGCTTGGCCTGGAACACTGAAGCTTTCTTT.

The chain recombines TRBV28 with TRBJ2-7; D perhaps matches TRBD1 (5 bases). Germline V CDR1 and CDR2: MDHEN, SYDVKM. Trimming pared 2 bases from V and 3 bases from J, leaving 8 bases between. The CDR3 runs to 13 residues. This CDR3 reads CASSLDSHYEQYF. The CDR3 region has the DNA TGTGCCAGCAGTTTAGACAGCCACTACGAGCAGTACTTC. The full variable domain, with the rest looked up from reference TRBV28 and TRBJ2-7, is DVKVTQSSRYLVKRTGEKVFLECVQDMDHENMFWYRQDPGLGLRLIYFSYDVKMKEKGDIPEGYSVSREKKERFSLILESASTNQTSMYLCASSLDSHYEQYFGPGTRLTVT.

The chain uses TRBV2 and TRBJ2-2, with D possibly being TRBD1 (6 bases). This CDR3 has 14 amino acids. The V end was cut by 5 bases, the J end by 5 bases, with 12 bases between. CDR1 and CDR2 (germline): SNHLY, FYNNEI. Here the CDR3 reads CASSPTGTTGELFF. CDR3 DNA sequence: TGTGCCAGCAGTCCAACCGGGACAACCGGGGAGCTGTTTTTT. The complete variable domain, with remaining parts taken from reference TRBV2 and TRBJ2-2, reads EPEVTQTPSHQVTQMGQEVILRCVPISNHLYFYWYRQILGQKVEFLVSFYNNEISEKSEIFDDQFSVERPDGSNFTLKIRSTKLEDSAMYFCASSPTGTTGELFFGEGSRLTVL.

This chain joins TRBV7-9 and TRBJ2-1, with TRBD2 matching over 11 bases. The CDR3 spans 19 residues. Germline CDR1 SEHNR, CDR2 FQNEAQ (reference sequence). Trimming cost V 5 bases and J 0 bases; bases outside gene matches: 12. DNA of the CDR3: TGTGCCAGCAGCCCGGGGGTAGCGGGGGGGCATAGCTCCTACAATGAGCAGTTCTTC. Protein: CASSPGVAGGHSSYNEQFF.

The V call is TRBV5-8, the J call TRBJ1-5; TRBD1 aligns across 8 bases. V was clipped by 2 bases and J by 0 bases; unmatched bases: 13. Germline V gene sequence: CDR1 SGHTS, CDR2 YDEGEE. The CDR3 is 19 amino acids. The CDR3 DNA is TGTGCCAGCAGCTTTACCCGGACAGGGCGACTGAATAGCAATCAGCCCCAGCATTTT. It encodes CASSFTRTGRLNSNQPQHF.

The V gene is TRBV2, the J gene TRBJ2-5; no reliable D call. This CDR3 spans 13 amino acids. CDR1 is SNHLY and CDR2 is FYNNEI in the germline V gene. Trimming took 4 bases from V and 5 from J, leaving 11 bases between them. The CDR3 sequence: CASSGSQFETQYF. CDR3 DNA sequence: TGTGCCAGCAGTGGCTCACAGTTTGAGACCCAGTACTTC.

CDR3 region: CASQGAGYTF. CDR3 nucleotide sequence: TGTGCCAGCCAGGGGGCCGGCTACACCTTC. This chain connects TRBV28 to TRBJ1-2, with 8 nucleotides matching TRBD1. V shed 8 bases, J shed 8 bases, and the junction held 1 base outside the gene matches. Germline V gives CDR1 MDHEN, CDR2 SYDVKM. The CDR3 loop spans 10 amino acids.

This sequence joins TRBV18 and TRBJ2-6, with D tentatively TRBD2 (5 bases). V shed 2 bases and J shed 0 bases, with 11 bases lying between them. Germline V gene data show CDR1 as KGHSH and CDR2 as LQKENI. The CDR3 length is 17 residues. The CDR3 region is CASSPMEARSGANVLTF. The CDR3 bases are TGTGCCAGCTCACCAATGGAGGCTCGCTCTGGGGCCAACGTCCTGACTTTC.

The chain uses TRBV5-4 and TRBJ2-2, with D possibly matching TRBD1 (5 bases). CDR3 length: 17 residues. Germline lookup yields CDR1 SGHNT and CDR2 YYREEE (reference sequence). Trimming stripped 0 bases from V and 1 base from J, with 13 bases between. CDR3 sequence: CASSLAARGRNTGELFF. For the CDR3, the DNA is TGTGCCAGCAGCTTGGCAGCAAGGGGTCGGAACACCGGGGAGCTGTTTTTT.

The J gene is TRBJ1-1, the V gene TRBV11-2; 7 bases match TRBD1. The junction had 6 bases not matched to a gene; V was cut back by 5 bases and J by 0 bases. The CDR3 is 15 amino acids. From germline, CDR1 is SGHAT and CDR2 FQNNGV. This chain's CDR3 is CASSPQQGLNTEAFF. The CDR3 DNA reads TGTGCCAGCAGCCCACAACAGGGGCTGAACACTGAAGCTTTCTTT.